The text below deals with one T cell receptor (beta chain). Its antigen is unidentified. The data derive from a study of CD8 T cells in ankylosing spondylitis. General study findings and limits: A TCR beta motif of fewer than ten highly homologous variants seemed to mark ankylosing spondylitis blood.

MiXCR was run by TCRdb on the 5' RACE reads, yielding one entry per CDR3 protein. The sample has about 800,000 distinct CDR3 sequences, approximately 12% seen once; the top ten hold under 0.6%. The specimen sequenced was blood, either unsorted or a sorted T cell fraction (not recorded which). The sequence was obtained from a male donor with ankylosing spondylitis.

CDR3 DNA sequence: TGCAGTGCTAGAGTCCAGGGCACCGGGGAGCTGTTTTTT. This codes for CSARVQGTGELFF. This chain links TRBV20-1 with TRBJ2-2; TRBD1 might be the D (5 bases). The CDR3 is made up of 13 amino acids. V dropped 1 base and J dropped 4 bases, with 7 bases sitting between them. The germline V gene has CDR1 DFQATT and CDR2 SNEGSKA (reference sequence).